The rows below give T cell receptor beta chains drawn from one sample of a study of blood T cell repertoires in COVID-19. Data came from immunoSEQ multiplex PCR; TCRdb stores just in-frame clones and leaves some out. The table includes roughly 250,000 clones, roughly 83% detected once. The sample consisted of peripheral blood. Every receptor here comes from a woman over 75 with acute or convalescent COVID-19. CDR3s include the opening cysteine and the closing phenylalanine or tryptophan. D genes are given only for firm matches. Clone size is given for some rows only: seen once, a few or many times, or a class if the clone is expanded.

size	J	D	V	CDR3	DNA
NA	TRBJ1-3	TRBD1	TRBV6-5	CASTTTGDPVNTIYF	TGTGCCAGCACCACGACAGGGGACCCTGTGAACACCATATATTTT
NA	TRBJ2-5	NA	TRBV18	CASSVLETGLQETQYF	TGTGCCAGCTCAGTCCTGGAGACAGGATTACAAGAGACCCAGTACTTC
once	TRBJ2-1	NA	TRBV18	CASSPRVKGFGTEQFF	TGTGCCAGCTCACCACGTGTGAAGGGGTTTGGTACTGAGCAGTTCTTC
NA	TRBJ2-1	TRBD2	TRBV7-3	CASSPLGLAGGSSYNEQFF	TGTGCCAGCAGCCCCCTCGGACTAGCGGGGGGGAGCTCCTACAATGAGCAGTTCTTC
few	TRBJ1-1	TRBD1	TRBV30	CAWSRGGYTEAFF	TGTGCCTGGAGCCGAGGGGGCTACACTGAAGCTTTCTTT
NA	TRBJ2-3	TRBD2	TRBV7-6	CASSPQRGPRTDTQYF	TGTGCCAGCAGCCCGCAGCGGGGGCCTCGCACAGATACGCAGTATTTT
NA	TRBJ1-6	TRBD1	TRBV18	CASSPGTGNSPLHF	TGTGCCAGCTCACCCGGGACAGGGAATTCACCCCTCCACTTT
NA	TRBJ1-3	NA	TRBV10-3	CAISPGNSGNTIYF	TGTGCCATCAGTCCGGGGAACTCTGGAAACACCATATATTTT
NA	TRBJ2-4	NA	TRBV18	CASSSGSTKNIQYF	TGTGCCAGCTCCTCCGGGTCCACCAAAAACATTCAGTACTTC
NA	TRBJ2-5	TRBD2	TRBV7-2	CASSLVGGGETQYF	TGTGCCAGCAGCTTAGTGGGCGGGGGGGAGACCCAGTACTTC
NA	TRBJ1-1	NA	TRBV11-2	CASLGGGTEAFF	TGTGCCAGCCTCGGAGGTGGAACTGAAGCTTTCTTT
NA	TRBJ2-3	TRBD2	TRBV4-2	CASTPGVAGDTDTQYF	TGTGCCAGCACCCCCGGGGTAGCGGGGGACACAGATACGCAGTATTTT
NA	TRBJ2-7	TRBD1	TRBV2	CASGGDSYEQYF	TGTGCCAGCGGTGGGGACAGCTACGAGCAGTACTTC
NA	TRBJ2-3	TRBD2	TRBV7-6	CASSSEAGGTTDTQYF	TGTGCCAGCAGCTCTGAAGCGGGGGGGACCACAGATACGCAGTATTTT
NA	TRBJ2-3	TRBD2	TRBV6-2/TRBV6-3	CASSYKRGTRTDTQYF	TGTGCCAGCAGTTACAAGCGGGGGACACGCACAGATACGCAGTATTTT
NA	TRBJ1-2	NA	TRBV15	CATSRSRAGYGYTF	TGTGCCACCAGCAGGTCGAGGGCTGGCTATGGCTACACCTTC
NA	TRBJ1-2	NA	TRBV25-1	CASSVPGQNYGYTF	TGTGCCAGCAGTGTCCCCGGACAGAACTATGGCTACACCTTC
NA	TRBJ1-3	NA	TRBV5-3	CARSNNLDTIYF	TGTGCCAGAAGCAACAACCTCGACACCATATATTTT
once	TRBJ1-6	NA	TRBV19	CASSFSTGGSPLHF	TGTGCCAGTAGCTTTTCGACGGGGGGTTCACCCCTCCACTTT